This entry concerns a single T cell receptor beta chain. The assay was immunoSEQ multiplex PCR, and TCRdb's table has in-frame clones only and misses some. The sample lists 25,000 to 30,000 clones, roughly 93% occurring once. These data belong to a study of T cells in tuberculosis. There are 17 residues in the CDR3. Germline V gives CDR1 KGHSH, CDR2 LQKENI. V was clipped by 2 bases and J by 0 bases; unmatched bases: 4. The chain joins TRBV18 to TRBJ1-6; TRBD1 agrees at 7 bases. The origin of this receptor is a donor aged 10-29 years with latent tuberculosis or without tuberculosis infection. What was sequenced was PBMCs. In nucleotides, the CDR3 is TGTGCCAGCTCACCATTGGACAGGAGCTCCTATAATTCACCCCTCCACTTT. As protein: CASSPLDRSSYNSPLHF.